This is a list of T cell receptor beta chains from one sample in a study of T cells in Graves' hyperthyroidism and ophthalmopathy. MiXCR, applied by TCRdb to the multiplex PCR reads, yields one record per CDR3 protein. The top ten hold approximately 57% of the sample, which has roughly 290,000 distinct CDR3 sequences, approximately 15% seen once. Source material: blood. These receptors were collected from an older woman with Graves' ophthalmopathy. The CDR3 runs from the conserved cysteine through the conserved F or W. Each record gives: D gene, V gene, J gene, clone size, CDR3 protein, CDR3 DNA. A D gene is named only where the DNA matches it firmly. The size of a clone is reported for some rows only, either as once, few or many, or as a class for expanded clones.

>-|TRBV9|TRBJ1-5|-
CASSPLQGGQPQHF
TGTGCCAGCAGCCCCCTGCAGGGCGGTCAGCCCCAGCATTTT
>TRBD1|TRBV7-2|TRBJ1-5|many
CASSYSTGMNQPQHF
TGTGCCAGCAGCTACTCGACAGGGATGAATCAGCCCCAGCATTTT
>TRBD2|TRBV3-1|TRBJ2-3|many
CASSSLAGSTDTQYF
TGTGCCAGCAGCTCACTAGCGGGAAGCACAGATACGCAGTATTTT
>TRBD1|TRBV7-2|TRBJ2-5|many
CASSFSGQQETQYF
TGTGCCAGCAGCTTCTCGGGACAGCAAGAGACCCAGTACTTC
>-|TRBV9|TRBJ2-5|-
CASSERSRGGEETQYF
TGTGCCAGCAGTGAACGTTCAAGGGGCGGGGAAGAGACCCAGTACTTC
>TRBD1|TRBV7-2|TRBJ2-3|-
CASSFRGDRGTDTQYF
TGTGCCAGCAGCTTTCGGGGGGACAGGGGCACAGATACGCAGTATTTT
>TRBD1|TRBV7-2|TRBJ1-1|many
CASSLTSTGPYEAFF
TGTGCCAGCAGCTTAACTTCGACAGGGCCATATGAAGCTTTCTTT
>TRBD2|TRBV7-2|TRBJ2-5|-
CASSFGLAGGSYF
TGTGCCAGCAGCTTCGGACTAGCGGGGGGTAGCTACTTC
>TRBD1|TRBV6-1|TRBJ2-3|many
CASTPTGYTQYF
TGTGCCAGCACCCCGACAGGGTATACGCAGTATTTT
>-|TRBV27|TRBJ1-2|few
CASSTRDGNYGYTF
TGTGCCAGCAGTACCCGGGACGGGAACTATGGCTACACCTTC
>-|TRBV7-2|TRBJ2-5|many
CASSFGTRETQYF
TGTGCCAGCAGCTTCGGGACCCGGGAGACCCAGTACTTC
>-|TRBV7-6|TRBJ2-7|-
CASSLARGGQPEQYF
TGTGCCAGCAGCTTAGCGAGGGGGGGTCAGCCTGAGCAGTACTTC
>TRBD1|TRBV6-1|TRBJ1-5|many
CASNIGQGLYQPQHF
TGTGCCAGCAACATAGGACAGGGGCTCTATCAGCCCCAGCATTTT
>-|TRBV12-3/TRBV12-4|TRBJ2-3|many
CASSLWTTDTQYF
TGTGCCAGCAGTCTCTGGACAACAGATACGCAGTATTTT
>TRBD2|TRBV4-2|TRBJ2-5|many
CASSPRSSGGRYETQYF
TGTGCCAGCAGCCCTCGGAGTAGCGGGGGGAGGTACGAGACCCAGTACTTC
>TRBD1|TRBV5-1|TRBJ1-1|-
CASSLWGQGNTEAFF
TGCGCCAGCAGCTTGTGGGGACAGGGAAACACTGAAGCTTTCTTT
>-|TRBV18|TRBJ1-5|many
CASSQGVVSNQPQHF
TGTGCCAGCTCACAGGGGGTCGTTAGCAATCAGCCCCAGCATTTT
>-|TRBV6-1|TRBJ1-1|-
CASSRGTTQGAFF
TGTGCCAGCAGCCGAGGGACAACCCAAGGGGCTTTCTTT
>-|TRBV5-1|TRBJ2-7|few
CASSISHIPADEQYF
TGCGCCAGCAGCATCTCCCACATTCCAGCGGACGAGCAGTACTTC
>TRBD1|TRBV20-1|TRBJ1-2|few
CSASRDRGALGRGYTF
TGCAGTGCTTCTCGGGACAGAGGGGCCCTTGGTCGTGGCTACACCTTC
>TRBD2|TRBV9|TRBJ2-7|many
CASSVGTSGSNEQYF
TGTGCCAGCAGCGTAGGAACTAGCGGGAGTAACGAGCAGTACTTC
>-|TRBV7-3|TRBJ2-3|many
CASSLSRDTDTQYF
TGTGCCAGCAGCTTATCCAGGGACACAGATACGCAGTATTTT
>TRBD2|TRBV12-3/TRBV12-4|TRBJ2-3|-
CASSPRTSGSGTDTQYF
TGTGCCAGCAGTCCCAGGACTAGCGGGAGCGGCACAGATACGCAGTATTTT
>-|TRBV5-1|TRBJ2-5|few
CASSHRGGQETQYF
TGCGCCAGCAGCCACCGTGGGGGGCAAGAGACCCAGTACTTC
>-|TRBV11-2|TRBJ1-6|many
CASSLEALPNSPLHF
TGTGCCAGCAGCTTAGAGGCACTGCCTAATTCACCCCTCCACTTT
>-|TRBV20-1|TRBJ2-3|many
CSAIAADTDTQYF
TGCAGTGCTATAGCGGCGGACACAGATACGCAGTATTTT
>-|TRBV20-1|TRBJ1-1|many
CSARDERTEAFF
TGCAGTGCTAGAGATGAGCGCACTGAAGCTTTCTTT
>-|TRBV12-3/TRBV12-4|TRBJ1-5|-
CASTAGVGQPQHF
TGTGCCAGCACCGCCGGGGTGGGTCAGCCCCAGCATTTT
>TRBD2|TRBV7-2|TRBJ2-7|many
CASSLLAGGSYEQYF
TGTGCCAGCAGCTTACTAGCGGGGGGATCCTACGAGCAGTACTTC
>-|TRBV7-7|TRBJ2-5|once
CASSSWTEETQYF
TGTGCTAGCAGCTCCTGGACGGAAGAGACCCAGTACTTC
>-|TRBV20-1|TRBJ2-7|-
CSARDSYEQYF
TGCAGTGCTAGAGACAGCTACGAGCAGTACTTC
>TRBD1|TRBV7-8|TRBJ1-4|-
CASSFLQGAYEKLFF
TGTGCCAGCAGCTTTCTACAGGGGGCGTATGAAAAACTGTTTTTT
>TRBD1|TRBV5-1|TRBJ1-1|many
CASSLSTGGRPEAFF
TGCGCCAGCAGCCTGTCGACAGGGGGCCGTCCTGAAGCTTTCTTT
>TRBD2|TRBV28|TRBJ2-3|many
CASSALLAGVDTQYF
TGTGCCAGCAGTGCCTTACTAGCGGGAGTAGATACGCAGTATTTT
>TRBD2|TRBV5-1|TRBJ2-7|few
CASSLSSGGAGYEQYF
TGCGCCAGCAGCTTGAGTAGCGGGGGGGCCGGTTACGAGCAGTACTTC